The rows below give T cell receptor beta chains drawn from one sample of a study of T cell repertoires in cytomegalovirus infection. TCRdb passed the reads through MiXCR, listing each CDR3 protein once. The sample shows approximately 120,000 distinct CDR3 sequences, 32% of them seen only once. These TCRs' antigens remain unknown. The sample consisted of CD8+ T cells from cultured PBMCs, taken from culture after CMV antigen stimulation. These receptors were taken from a human donor in good health (CMV status not recorded). Some clones in this sample may be carry-over from other donors' samples. Each CDR3 is given with its conserved first and last residue. Each record gives: D gene, J gene, clone size, V gene, CDR3 DNA, CDR3 protein. D genes are given only for firm matches. Some rows have no size entry. The others give once, few or many, or a class for an expanded clone.

d_gene: -
j_gene: TRBJ1-4
abundance: many
v_gene: TRBV7-2
CDR3nt: TGTGCCAGCAGCCCCGGCGGAAGGGCTACGGGGGGTAAACTGTTTTTT
CDR3aa: CASSPGGRATGGKLFF

d_gene: TRBD2
j_gene: TRBJ2-3
abundance: -
v_gene: TRBV27
CDR3nt: TGTGCCAGCAGTGAACTAGCGGGGGGGAGCACAGATACGCAGTATTTT
CDR3aa: CASSELAGGSTDTQYF

d_gene: -
j_gene: TRBJ2-7
abundance: many
v_gene: TRBV7-2
CDR3nt: TGTGCCAGCAGCTTAGCAGCAGGGGACACCTACGAGCAGTACTTC
CDR3aa: CASSLAAGDTYEQYF

d_gene: TRBD1
j_gene: TRBJ2-5
abundance: few
v_gene: TRBV11-2
CDR3nt: TGTGCCAGCAGCTTTTACAGGGGGCAAGAGACCCAGTACTTC
CDR3aa: CASSFYRGQETQYF

d_gene: -
j_gene: TRBJ1-3
abundance: few
v_gene: TRBV25-1
CDR3nt: TGTGCCAGCAGTGTAGGGGCTGGAAACACCATATATTTT
CDR3aa: CASSVGAGNTIYF

d_gene: TRBD2
j_gene: TRBJ2-5
abundance: -
v_gene: TRBV7-2
CDR3nt: TGTGCCAGCAGCCCCATTACTAGCGGGGAAGAGACCCAGTACTTC
CDR3aa: CASSPITSGEETQYF

d_gene: TRBD1
j_gene: TRBJ1-1
abundance: -
v_gene: TRBV12-3/TRBV12-4
CDR3nt: TGTGCCAGCGAAAAGACAGGGGGCACTGAAGCTTTCTTT
CDR3aa: CASEKTGGTEAFF

d_gene: -
j_gene: TRBJ2-5
abundance: -
v_gene: TRBV5-6
CDR3nt: TGTGCCAGCAGCTTGGCACAGGCTAGGCCCCACCAAGAGACCCAGTACTTC
CDR3aa: CASSLAQARPHQETQYF

d_gene: -
j_gene: TRBJ2-7
abundance: few
v_gene: TRBV7-8
CDR3nt: TGTGCCAGCAGCTTAGCCACAGGGTACTACGAGCAGTACTTC
CDR3aa: CASSLATGYYEQYF

d_gene: -
j_gene: TRBJ1-1
abundance: -
v_gene: TRBV19
CDR3nt: TGTGCCAGTAGGGGCAGCTTGAACACTGAAGCTTTCTTT
CDR3aa: CASRGSLNTEAFF

d_gene: -
j_gene: TRBJ1-1
abundance: -
v_gene: TRBV28
CDR3nt: TGTGCCAGCAGCCTGTACGGGACAAGGAACATGAACACTGAAGCTTTCTTT
CDR3aa: CASSLYGTRNMNTEAFF

d_gene: TRBD2
j_gene: TRBJ2-5
abundance: -
v_gene: TRBV7-7
CDR3nt: TGTGCTAGCAGCGCCGGACTAGCCTTTAAGCAAGAGACCCAGTACTTC
CDR3aa: CASSAGLAFKQETQYF

d_gene: -
j_gene: TRBJ1-2
abundance: -
v_gene: TRBV20-1
CDR3nt: TGCAGTGCTAGTTGGGCGGGCCCCAATAAGTATGGCTACACCTTC
CDR3aa: CSASWAGPNKYGYTF

d_gene: -
j_gene: TRBJ1-1
abundance: many
v_gene: TRBV5-1
CDR3nt: TGCGCCAGCAGCTTGTCATCGACGGGCACTGAAGCTTTCTTT
CDR3aa: CASSLSSTGTEAFF

d_gene: -
j_gene: TRBJ1-1
abundance: -
v_gene: TRBV6-2/TRBV6-3
CDR3nt: TGTGCCAGCAGTCTCTTAATGGGGGTGAACACTGAAGCTTTCTTT
CDR3aa: CASSLLMGVNTEAFF

d_gene: TRBD1
j_gene: TRBJ2-7
abundance: few
v_gene: TRBV4-3
CDR3nt: TGCGCCAGCAGCCCCGGGACAGGCCACGACCGGAACGAGCAGTACTTC
CDR3aa: CASSPGTGHDRNEQYF

d_gene: -
j_gene: TRBJ1-2
abundance: -
v_gene: TRBV5-6
CDR3nt: TGTGCCAGCAGCCCCGGTCGGGGGGTTTATGGCTACACCTTC
CDR3aa: CASSPGRGVYGYTF

d_gene: TRBD1
j_gene: TRBJ1-4
abundance: -
v_gene: TRBV7-9
CDR3nt: TGTGCCAGCAGCCGAAAGACAGGGCCTAATGAAAAACTGTTTTTT
CDR3aa: CASSRKTGPNEKLFF

d_gene: TRBD2
j_gene: TRBJ2-1
abundance: many
v_gene: TRBV7-2
CDR3nt: TGTGCCAGCAGCTTACTAGCGGGAGGGAACTATGAGCAGTTCTTC
CDR3aa: CASSLLAGGNYEQFF

d_gene: TRBD1
j_gene: TRBJ2-2
abundance: few
v_gene: TRBV2
CDR3nt: TGTGCCAGCTTCGGGACAGGGGGCCGTACCGGGGAGCTGTTTTTT
CDR3aa: CASFGTGGRTGELFF

d_gene: TRBD1
j_gene: TRBJ1-5
abundance: many
v_gene: TRBV7-2
CDR3nt: TGTGCCAGCAGCCCAGGGACAGCTTTCAATCAGCCCCAGCATTTT
CDR3aa: CASSPGTAFNQPQHF

d_gene: TRBD2
j_gene: TRBJ2-1
abundance: few
v_gene: TRBV12-3/TRBV12-4
CDR3nt: TGTGCCAGCAGTTTGACTAGCGGGGACAATGAGCAGTTCTTC
CDR3aa: CASSLTSGDNEQFF

d_gene: TRBD2
j_gene: TRBJ2-7
abundance: many
v_gene: TRBV4-1
CDR3nt: TGCGCCAGCAGCCACCTGGCCGGGACTAGCGGAAACTCCTACGAGCAGTACTTC
CDR3aa: CASSHLAGTSGNSYEQYF